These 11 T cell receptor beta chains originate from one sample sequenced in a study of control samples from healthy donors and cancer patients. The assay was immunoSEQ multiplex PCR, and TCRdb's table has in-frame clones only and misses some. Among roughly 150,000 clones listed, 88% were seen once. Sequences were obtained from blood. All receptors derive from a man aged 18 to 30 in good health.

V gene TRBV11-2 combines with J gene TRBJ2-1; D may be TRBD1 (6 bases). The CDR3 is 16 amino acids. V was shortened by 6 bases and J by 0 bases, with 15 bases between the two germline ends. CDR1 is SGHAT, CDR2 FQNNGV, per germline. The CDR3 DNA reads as TGTGCCAGCAGAGAGGGAAGGGGGATCTCCTACAATGAGCAGTTCTTC. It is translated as CASREGRGISYNEQFF.

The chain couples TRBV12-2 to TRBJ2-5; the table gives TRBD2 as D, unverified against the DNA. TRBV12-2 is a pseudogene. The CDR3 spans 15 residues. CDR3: CASRPAGGAGETQYF. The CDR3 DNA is TGTGCAAGTCGCCCGGCCGGGGGGGCGGGGGAGACCCAGTACTTC.

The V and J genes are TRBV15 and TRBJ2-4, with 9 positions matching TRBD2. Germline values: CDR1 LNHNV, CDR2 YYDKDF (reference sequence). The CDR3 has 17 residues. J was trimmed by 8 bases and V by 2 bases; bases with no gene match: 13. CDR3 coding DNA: TGTGCCACCAGCAGACCCCAGGCGGGACTAGCTCTTGACATTCAGTACTTC. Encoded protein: CATSRPQAGLALDIQYF.

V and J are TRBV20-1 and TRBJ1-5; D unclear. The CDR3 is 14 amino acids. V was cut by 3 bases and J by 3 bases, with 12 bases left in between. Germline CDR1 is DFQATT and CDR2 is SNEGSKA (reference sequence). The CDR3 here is CSASLGVANQPQHF. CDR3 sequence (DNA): TGCAGTGCTAGTCTTGGGGTTGCCAATCAGCCCCAGCATTTT.

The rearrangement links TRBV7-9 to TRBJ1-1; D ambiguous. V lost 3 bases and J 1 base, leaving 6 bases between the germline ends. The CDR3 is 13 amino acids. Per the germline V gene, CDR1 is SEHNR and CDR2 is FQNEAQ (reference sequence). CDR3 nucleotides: TGTGCCAGCAGCTTCGGACCGAACACTGAAGCTTTCTTT. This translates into CASSFGPNTEAFF.

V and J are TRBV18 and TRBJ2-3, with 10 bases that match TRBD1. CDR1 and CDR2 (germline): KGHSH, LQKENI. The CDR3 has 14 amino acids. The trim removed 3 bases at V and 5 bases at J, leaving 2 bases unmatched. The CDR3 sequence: CASSPDRGGDTQYF. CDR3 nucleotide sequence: TGTGCCAGCTCACCGGACAGGGGGGGAGATACGCAGTATTTT.

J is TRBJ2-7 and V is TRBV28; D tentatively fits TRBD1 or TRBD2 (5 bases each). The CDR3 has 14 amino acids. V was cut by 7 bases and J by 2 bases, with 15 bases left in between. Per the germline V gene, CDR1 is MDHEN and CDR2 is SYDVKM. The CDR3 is CASTAGTATYEQYF. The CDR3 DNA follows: TGTGCCAGCACCGCCGGGACGGCGACCTACGAGCAGTACTTC.

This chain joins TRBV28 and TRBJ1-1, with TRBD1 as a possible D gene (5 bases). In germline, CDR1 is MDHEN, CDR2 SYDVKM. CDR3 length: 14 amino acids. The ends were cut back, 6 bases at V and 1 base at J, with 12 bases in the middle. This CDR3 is CASSSGPKNTEAFF. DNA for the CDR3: TGTGCCAGCAGCTCGGGGCCAAAGAACACTGAAGCTTTCTTT.

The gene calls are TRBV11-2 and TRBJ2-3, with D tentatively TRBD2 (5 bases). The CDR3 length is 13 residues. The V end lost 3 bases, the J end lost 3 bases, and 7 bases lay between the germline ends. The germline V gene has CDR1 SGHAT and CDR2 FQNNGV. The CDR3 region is CASSFRGTDTQYF. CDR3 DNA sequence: TGTGCCAGCAGCTTCCGGGGAACAGATACGCAGTATTTT. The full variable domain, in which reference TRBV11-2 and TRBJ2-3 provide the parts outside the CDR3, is EAGVAQSPRYKIIEKRQSVAFWCNPISGHATLYWYQQILGQGPKLLIQFQNNGVVDDSQLPKDRFSAERLKGVDSTLKIQPAKLEDSAVYLCASSFRGTDTQYFGPGTRLTVL.

The CDR3: CASSHRRQGSEKLFF. The CDR3 nucleotides are TGTGCCAGCAGTCACCGTCGACAGGGGTCTGAAAAACTGTTTTTT. The chain couples TRBV6-6 to TRBJ1-4; 8 bases line up with TRBD1. After removal of 5 bases from V and 7 bases from J, the junction contained 9 bases not matched to a gene. The CDR3 has 15 residues. Germline lookup yields CDR1 MNHNY and CDR2 SVGAGI (reference sequence).

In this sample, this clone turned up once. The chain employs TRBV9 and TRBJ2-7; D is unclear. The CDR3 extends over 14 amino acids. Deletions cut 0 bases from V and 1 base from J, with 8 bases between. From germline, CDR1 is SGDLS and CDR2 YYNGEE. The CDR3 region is CASSVGTASYEQYF. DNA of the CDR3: TGTGCCAGCAGCGTAGGAACAGCTTCCTACGAGCAGTACTTC. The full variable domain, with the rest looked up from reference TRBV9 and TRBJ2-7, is DSGVTQTPKHLITATGQRVTLRCSPRSGDLSVYWYQQSLDQGLQFLIQYYNGEERAKGNILERFSAQQFPDLHSELNLSSLELGDSALYFCASSVGTASYEQYFGPGTRLTVT.